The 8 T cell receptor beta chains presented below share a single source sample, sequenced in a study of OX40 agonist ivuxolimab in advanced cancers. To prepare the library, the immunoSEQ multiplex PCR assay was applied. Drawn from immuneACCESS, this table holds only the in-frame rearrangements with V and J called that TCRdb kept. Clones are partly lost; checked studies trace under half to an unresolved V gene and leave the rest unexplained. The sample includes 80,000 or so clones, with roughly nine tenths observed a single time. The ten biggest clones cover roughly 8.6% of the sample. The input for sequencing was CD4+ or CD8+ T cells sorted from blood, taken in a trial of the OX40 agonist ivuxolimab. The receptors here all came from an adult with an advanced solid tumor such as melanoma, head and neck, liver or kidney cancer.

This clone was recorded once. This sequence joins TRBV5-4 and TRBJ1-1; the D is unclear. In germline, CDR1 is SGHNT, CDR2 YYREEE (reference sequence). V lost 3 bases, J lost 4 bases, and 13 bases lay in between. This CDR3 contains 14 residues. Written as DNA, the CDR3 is TGTGCCAGCAGCTCGGGGATCACGAGCACTGAAGCTTTCTTT. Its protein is CASSSGITSTEAFF.

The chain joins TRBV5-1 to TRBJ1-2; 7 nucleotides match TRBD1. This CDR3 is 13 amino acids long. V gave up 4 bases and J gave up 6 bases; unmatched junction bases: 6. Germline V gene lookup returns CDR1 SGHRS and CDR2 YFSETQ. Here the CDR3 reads CASSTRGMDGYTF. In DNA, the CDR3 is TGCGCCAGCAGCACCAGGGGGATGGATGGCTACACCTTC.

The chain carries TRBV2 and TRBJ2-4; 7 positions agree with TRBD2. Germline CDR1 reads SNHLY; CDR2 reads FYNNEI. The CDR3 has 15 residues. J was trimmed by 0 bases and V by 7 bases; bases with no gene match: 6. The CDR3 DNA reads TGTGCCAGCACCATTGGGGGGGTAGCCAAAAACATTCAGTACTTC. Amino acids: CASTIGGVAKNIQYF.

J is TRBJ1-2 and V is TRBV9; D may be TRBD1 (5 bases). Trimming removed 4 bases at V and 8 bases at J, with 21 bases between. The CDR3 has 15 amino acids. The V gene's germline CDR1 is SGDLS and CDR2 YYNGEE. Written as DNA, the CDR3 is TGTGCCAGCAGCCAATCTTCGAGGGGAGGCGAGGGCTACACCTTC. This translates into CASSQSSRGGEGYTF.

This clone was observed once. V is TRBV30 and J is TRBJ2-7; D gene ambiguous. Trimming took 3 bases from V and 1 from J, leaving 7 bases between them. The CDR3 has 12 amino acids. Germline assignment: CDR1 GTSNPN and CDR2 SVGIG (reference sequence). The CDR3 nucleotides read TGTGCCTGGAGAGACGGTTCCTACGAGCAGTACTTC. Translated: CAWRDGSYEQYF. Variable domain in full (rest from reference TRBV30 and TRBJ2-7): SQTIHQWPATLVQPVGSPLSLECTVEGTSNPNLYWYRQAAGRGLQLLFYSVGIGQISSEVPQNLSASRPQDRQFILSSKKLLLSDSGFYLCAWRDGSYEQYFGPGTRLTVT.

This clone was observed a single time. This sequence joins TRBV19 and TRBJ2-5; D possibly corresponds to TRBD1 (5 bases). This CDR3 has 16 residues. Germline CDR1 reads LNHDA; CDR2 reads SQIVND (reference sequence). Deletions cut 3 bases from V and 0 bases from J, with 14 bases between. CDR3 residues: CASSMYRPSYQETQYF. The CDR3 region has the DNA TGTGCCAGTAGTATGTACAGGCCTTCGTACCAAGAGACCCAGTACTTC.

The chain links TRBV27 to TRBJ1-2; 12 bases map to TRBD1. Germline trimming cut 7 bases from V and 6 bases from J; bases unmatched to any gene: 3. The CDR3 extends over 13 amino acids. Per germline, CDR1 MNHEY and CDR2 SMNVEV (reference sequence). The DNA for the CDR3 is TGTGCCAGCACCGGGACAGGGGGCCATGGCTACACCTTC. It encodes CASTGTGGHGYTF.

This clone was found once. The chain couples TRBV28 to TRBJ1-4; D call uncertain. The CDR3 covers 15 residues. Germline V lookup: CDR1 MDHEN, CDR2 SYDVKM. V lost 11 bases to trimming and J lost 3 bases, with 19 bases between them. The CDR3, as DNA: TGTGCCTCCCGGGCTTCCGGGCGGGCTAATGAAAAACTGTTTTTT. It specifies CASRASGRANEKLFF.